These T cell receptor beta chains were read from a single sample in a study of shared clonotypes between healthy human individuals. Sequencing was performed with immunoSEQ multiplex PCR; in TCRdb, only in-frame clones are kept and a portion is missing. The sample yields about 2 million clones, about 95% seen once. The sequencing sample was made of naive CD8+ T cells sorted from blood. These receptors all come from a man younger than 35 in good health. Each CDR3 is given with its conserved first and last residue. D genes are given only for firm matches. The size field is filled for only some rows; it gives once, few, many or a size class.

D gene: TRBD2; CDR3 length: 18; V gene: TRBV11-2; J gene: TRBJ2-1; clone size: .; CDR3 DNA: TGTGCCAGCAGCATCTTGGGGGTAGCGGGAGGGCCCATAGATGAGCAGTTCTTC; CDR3 protein: CASSILGVAGGPIDEQFF
D gene: TRBD1; CDR3 length: 14; V gene: TRBV7-9; J gene: TRBJ1-1; clone size: .; CDR3 DNA: TGTGCCAGCAGCTCAAGACAGGGGGCCACTGAAGCTTTCTTT; CDR3 protein: CASSSRQGATEAFF
D gene: .; CDR3 length: 12; V gene: TRBV5-4; J gene: TRBJ2-2; clone size: .; CDR3 DNA: TGTGCCAGCAGCTTGGGGTTCGGGGAGCTGTTTTTT; CDR3 protein: CASSLGFGELFF
D gene: .; CDR3 length: 13; V gene: TRBV2; J gene: TRBJ2-7; clone size: .; CDR3 DNA: TGTGCCAGCAGTGGAACAGGGTCTGACGAGCAGTACTTC; CDR3 protein: CASSGTGSDEQYF
D gene: TRBD2; CDR3 length: 16; V gene: TRBV27; J gene: TRBJ2-6; clone size: .; CDR3 DNA: TGTGCCAGCAGTTCCCTAGCGGGGTCTGGGGCCAACGTCCTGACTTTC; CDR3 protein: CASSSLAGSGANVLTF
D gene: .; CDR3 length: 16; V gene: TRBV27; J gene: TRBJ2-1; clone size: .; CDR3 DNA: TGTGCCAGCAGTTTCTCCCCAGGCGGCTCCTACAATGAGCAGTTCTTC; CDR3 protein: CASSFSPGGSYNEQFF
D gene: TRBD2; CDR3 length: 17; V gene: TRBV19; J gene: TRBJ2-3; clone size: .; CDR3 DNA: TGTGCCAGTAGTATAGACGGACTAGCGGGAGAGGGAGATACGCAGTATTTT; CDR3 protein: CASSIDGLAGEGDTQYF
D gene: TRBD2; CDR3 length: 15; V gene: TRBV13; J gene: TRBJ2-5; clone size: once; CDR3 DNA: TGTGCCAGCAGCTCGACAGCGGGGGTCGGAGAGACCCAGTACTTC; CDR3 protein: CASSSTAGVGETQYF
D gene: .; CDR3 length: 16; V gene: TRBV2; J gene: TRBJ2-1; clone size: .; CDR3 DNA: TGTGCCAGCAGTGAAGCTAAGGGGGAACCTAACAATGAGCAGTTCTTC; CDR3 protein: CASSEAKGEPNNEQFF
D gene: .; CDR3 length: 14; V gene: TRBV7-6; J gene: TRBJ1-2; clone size: once; CDR3 DNA: TGTGCCAGCAGCGGGGAAGGGGGACACTATGGCTACACCTTC; CDR3 protein: CASSGEGGHYGYTF
D gene: .; CDR3 length: 15; V gene: TRBV10-3; J gene: TRBJ1-2; clone size: .; CDR3 DNA: TGTGCCATCAGTGAGTCGCAAGGCGGAAACTATGGCTACACCTTC; CDR3 protein: CAISESQGGNYGYTF
D gene: TRBD2; CDR3 length: 16; V gene: TRBV4-2; J gene: TRBJ2-3; clone size: .; CDR3 DNA: TGTGCCAGCAGCCAATCCGGTGGAGCGGGGCCAGATACGCAGTATTTT; CDR3 protein: CASSQSGGAGPDTQYF
D gene: TRBD1; CDR3 length: 16; V gene: TRBV4-2; J gene: TRBJ2-7; clone size: .; CDR3 DNA: TGTGCCAGCAGCCAAGATCCGACAGGGTTTGACGCCGAGCAGTACTTC; CDR3 protein: CASSQDPTGFDAEQYF
D gene: .; CDR3 length: 15; V gene: TRBV6-5; J gene: TRBJ1-1; clone size: once; CDR3 DNA: TGTGCCAGCAGTTACGGTCAACAGGGCGACACTGAAGCTTTCTTT; CDR3 protein: CASSYGQQGDTEAFF
D gene: .; CDR3 length: 14; V gene: TRBV7-9; J gene: TRBJ2-7; clone size: .; CDR3 DNA: TGTGCCAGCAGCTTGGCAGGGGCCAACTACGAGCAGTACTTC; CDR3 protein: CASSLAGANYEQYF
D gene: .; CDR3 length: 14; V gene: TRBV6-1; J gene: TRBJ2-7; clone size: .; CDR3 DNA: TGTGCCAGCAGTGAATGGGTACAGGGAGGCGAGCAGTACTTC; CDR3 protein: CASSEWVQGGEQYF
D gene: .; CDR3 length: 13; V gene: TRBV6-1; J gene: TRBJ2-7; clone size: .; CDR3 DNA: TGTGCCAGCAGTGAAGCGCTTAGGTACGAGCAGTACTTC; CDR3 protein: CASSEALRYEQYF
D gene: TRBD2; CDR3 length: 14; V gene: TRBV4-2; J gene: TRBJ2-3; clone size: .; CDR3 DNA: TGTGCCAGCAGCCCGGGACTAGCCCCACTTGAGCAGTATTTT; CDR3 protein: CASSPGLAPLEQYF
D gene: TRBD1; CDR3 length: 15; V gene: TRBV6-5; J gene: TRBJ2-7; clone size: once; CDR3 DNA: TGTGCCAGCAGTTACCACGGACAGGGGGCCTACGAGCAGTACTTC; CDR3 protein: CASSYHGQGAYEQYF
D gene: .; CDR3 length: 14; V gene: TRBV19; J gene: TRBJ2-7; clone size: .; CDR3 DNA: TGTGCCAGTAGTCCAGCAGGAGGAACCTACGAGCAGTACTTC; CDR3 protein: CASSPAGGTYEQYF
D gene: TRBD1; CDR3 length: 18; V gene: TRBV11-2; J gene: TRBJ2-1; clone size: .; CDR3 DNA: TGTGCCAGCAGCTTAGCGGTGGGAGACAGGGCGATTTACAATGAGCAGTTCTTC; CDR3 protein: CASSLAVGDRAIYNEQFF
D gene: TRBD2; CDR3 length: 15; V gene: TRBV4-1; J gene: TRBJ2-1; clone size: .; CDR3 DNA: TGCGCCAGCAGTCTACCGGGACTAGCGGGTTATGAGCAGTTCTTC; CDR3 protein: CASSLPGLAGYEQFF
D gene: .; CDR3 length: 11; V gene: TRBV19; J gene: TRBJ1-5; clone size: .; CDR3 DNA: TGTGCCAGTACCTCAGGGTGGCCCCAGCATTTT; CDR3 protein: CASTSGWPQHF
D gene: TRBD1; CDR3 length: 15; V gene: TRBV4-1; J gene: TRBJ2-7; clone size: .; CDR3 DNA: TGCGCCAGCAGCTTGCGGGGACAGGGGGCCTACGAGCAGTACTTC; CDR3 protein: CASSLRGQGAYEQYF
D gene: TRBD2; CDR3 length: 17; V gene: TRBV7-9; J gene: TRBJ2-7; clone size: .; CDR3 DNA: TGTGCCAGCAGCCCTCCCCCCGGGACTAGCGGCACCTACGAGCAGTACTTC; CDR3 protein: CASSPPPGTSGTYEQYF